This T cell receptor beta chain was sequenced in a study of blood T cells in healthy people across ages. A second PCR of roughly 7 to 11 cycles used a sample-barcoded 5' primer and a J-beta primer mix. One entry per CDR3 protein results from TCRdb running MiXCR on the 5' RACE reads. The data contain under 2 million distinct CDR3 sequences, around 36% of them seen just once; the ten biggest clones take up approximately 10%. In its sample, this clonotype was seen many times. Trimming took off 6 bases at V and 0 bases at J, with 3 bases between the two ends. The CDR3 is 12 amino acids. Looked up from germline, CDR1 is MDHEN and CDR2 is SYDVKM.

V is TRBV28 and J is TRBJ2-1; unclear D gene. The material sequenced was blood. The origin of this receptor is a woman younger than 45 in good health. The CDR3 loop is CASRGSYNEQFF. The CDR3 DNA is TGTGCCAGCAGAGGCTCCTACAATGAGCAGTTCTTC.